This is a list of T cell receptor beta chains from one sample in a study of neoadjuvant anti-PD-1 for oral cavity cancer. Method: immunoSEQ multiplex PCR; TCRdb's copy keeps in-frame clones and lacks some. The table has over 11,000 clones, 70% to 80% seen once. The material was PBMCs, obtained before nivolumab (anti-PD-1) treatment. The receptors shown here come from a person aged 40 to 85 with oral cavity squamous cell carcinoma. CDR3s include the opening cysteine and the closing phenylalanine or tryptophan. The D gene is left open where the match is weak. Clone size is shown for a subset of rows, as once, few, many or a class of expanded clone.

size,D,V,J,CDR3,DNA
-,-,TRBV19,TRBJ2-7,CASSMNGIPSYEQYF,TGTGCCAGTAGTATGAACGGGATTCCCTCCTACGAGCAGTACTTC
-,TRBD1,TRBV7-8,TRBJ2-6,CASSLVQGASGANVLTF,TGTGCCAGCAGCTTAGTACAGGGGGCGTCTGGGGCCAACGTCCTGACTTTC
-,-,TRBV19,TRBJ1-1,CASSGGGGHSNTEAFF,TGTGCCAGTAGTGGGGGCGGGGGACATTCGAACACTGAAGCTTTCTTT
-,-,TRBV9,TRBJ2-7,CASSVGQTATHEQYF,TGTGCCAGCAGCGTAGGCCAAACCGCTACTCACGAGCAGTACTTC
-,-,TRBV5-8,TRBJ1-5,CASSVTTQVIGAQHF,TGTGCCAGCAGCGTGACAACGCAGGTAATTGGAGCCCAGCATTTT
-,TRBD1,TRBV28,TRBJ1-2,CASSSPGQGANYGYTF,TGTGCCAGCAGTTCCCCGGGACAGGGGGCTAACTATGGCTACACCTTC
-,-,TRBV28,TRBJ2-7,CASSLEESYEQYF,TGTGCCAGCAGTTTAGAGGAGTCCTACGAGCAGTACTTC
-,TRBD1,TRBV7-9,TRBJ1-2,CASSWGQAAYGYTF,TGTGCCAGCAGCTGGGGACAGGCGGCCTATGGCTACACCTTC
-,-,TRBV19,TRBJ2-5,CASSLRAEGRETQYF,TGTGCCAGTAGCCTTAGGGCGGAGGGGAGAGAGACCCAGTACTTC
few,TRBD1,TRBV6-6,TRBJ1-2,CASSSGGHGYTF,TGTGCCAGCAGTTCAGGGGGCCATGGCTACACCTTC
-,TRBD1,TRBV6-5,TRBJ1-1,CASVEGQTNTEAFF,TGTGCCAGCGTCGAGGGACAGACGAACACTGAAGCTTTCTTT
few,-,TRBV7-9,TRBJ2-6,CASSLGGAGANVLTF,TGTGCCAGCAGCTTAGGTGGAGCTGGGGCCAACGTCCTGACTTTC
few,TRBD2,TRBV2,TRBJ2-1,CASRFGTSGGRAEQFF,TGTGCCAGCAGGTTTGGGACTAGCGGGGGCCGGGCGGAGCAGTTCTTC
-,-,TRBV28,TRBJ2-5,CASSLVSPQETQYF,TGTGCCAGCAGTTTAGTCTCACCACAAGAGACCCAGTACTTC
-,-,TRBV7-8,TRBJ2-5,CASSSDMYQETQYF,TGTGCCAGCAGCTCGGACATGTACCAAGAGACCCAGTACTTC
-,-,TRBV19,TRBJ2-7,CASSGSQGPLMEQYF,TGTGCCAGTAGTGGATCACAGGGCCCCCTAATGGAGCAGTACTTC
few,TRBD1,TRBV6-4,TRBJ1-6,CASTDERAGTGGLNSPLHF,TGTGCCAGCACCGACGAGCGAGCCGGGACAGGGGGCCTGAATTCACCCCTCCACTTT
-,TRBD2,TRBV5-1,TRBJ2-5,CASSRTSGRQGETQYF,TGCGCCAGCAGCCGCACTAGCGGGAGGCAGGGTGAGACCCAGTACTTC